The present T cell receptor beta chain was sequenced within a study of blood T cell repertoires in COVID-19. Study overall: Collection of acute and convalescent COVID-19 samples took place in the United States, Italy and Spain.

Methods used by the authors: Cell counts per sample came from amplifying reference gene primers. The table came from immunoSEQ multiplex PCR; TCRdb's copy has only in-frame clones and leaves some out. V and J calls and clone size are given by that table; D and trimming were obtained from the DNA. The sample holds roughly 140,000 clones; more than 80% are singletons and the top ten take approximately 6.6%. Trimming at V came to 4 bases and at J to 6 bases, leaving 12 bases not matched to a gene. The CDR3 is 17 amino acids. Germline-derived CDR1 and CDR2 are SGHTA and FQGNSA. The chain carries TRBV7-2 and TRBJ2-3; the match to TRBD2 covers 11 bases. The sample was peripheral blood. This receptor was obtained from a human donor in a cohort sampled during active COVID-19. The CDR3 DNA reads TGTGCCAGCAGCTCCAGACTAGCGGGGCGGATGTCGGATACGCAGTATTTT. Translated: CASSSRLAGRMSDTQYF.